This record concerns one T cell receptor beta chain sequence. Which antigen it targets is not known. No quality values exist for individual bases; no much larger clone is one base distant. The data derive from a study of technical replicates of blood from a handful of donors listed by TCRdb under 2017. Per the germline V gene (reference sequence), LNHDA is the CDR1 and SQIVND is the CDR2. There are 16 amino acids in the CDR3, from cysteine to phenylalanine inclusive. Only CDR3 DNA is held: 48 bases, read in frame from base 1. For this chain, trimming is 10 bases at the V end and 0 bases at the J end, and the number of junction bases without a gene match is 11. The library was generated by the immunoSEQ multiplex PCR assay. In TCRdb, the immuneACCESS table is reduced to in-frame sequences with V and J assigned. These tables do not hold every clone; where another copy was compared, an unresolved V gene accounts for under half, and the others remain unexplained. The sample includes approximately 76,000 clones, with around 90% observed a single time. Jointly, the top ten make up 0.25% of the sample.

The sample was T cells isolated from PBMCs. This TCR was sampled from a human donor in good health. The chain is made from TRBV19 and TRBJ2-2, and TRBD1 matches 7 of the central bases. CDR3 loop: CATINWGQTNTGELFF. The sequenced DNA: TGTGCCACCATAAACTGGGGACAGACGAACACCGGGGAGCTGTTTTTT.